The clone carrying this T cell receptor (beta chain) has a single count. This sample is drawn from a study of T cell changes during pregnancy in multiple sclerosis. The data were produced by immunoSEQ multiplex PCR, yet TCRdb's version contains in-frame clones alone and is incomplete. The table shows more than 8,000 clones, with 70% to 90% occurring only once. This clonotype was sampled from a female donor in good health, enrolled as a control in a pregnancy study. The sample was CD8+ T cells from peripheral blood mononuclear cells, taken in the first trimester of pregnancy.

CDR3 region: CASSLALGLYNEQFF. CDR3 nucleotides: TGTGCCAGCAGCTTGGCCCTGGGACTTTACAATGAGCAGTTCTTC. The genes are TRBV7-9 and TRBJ2-1; D perhaps matches TRBD2 (6 bases). With 3 bases removed from V and 4 bases from J, the gap between germline ends came to 13 bases. Per the germline V gene, CDR1 is SEHNR and CDR2 is FQNEAQ (reference sequence). This CDR3 comprises 15 residues.